This T cell receptor (beta chain) was sequenced in a study of blood T cell repertoires in COVID-19. Per germline, CDR1 SGHRS and CDR2 YFSETQ. CDR3 length: 15 amino acids. Germline trimming cut 4 bases from V and 6 bases from J; bases unmatched to any gene: 9. Assay: immunoSEQ multiplex PCR; the TCRdb copy retains only in-frame clones and omits some. The sample records 150,000 to 200,000 clones, 75% to 90% being singletons. The receptor comes from a human donor with active or convalescent COVID-19. The donor label of this sample is uncertain. The V call is TRBV5-1, the J call TRBJ2-7, with TRBD2 identical over 11 bases. The sample comprised peripheral blood. CDR3 DNA: TGCGCCAGCAGCGACATAGCGGGAGGGCCCAGCGAGCAGTACTTC. Encoded protein: CASSDIAGGPSEQYF. The entire variable domain, with the rest obtained from reference TRBV5-1 and TRBJ2-7, is as follows: KAGVTQTPRYLIKTRGQQVTLSCSPISGHRSVSWYQQTPGQGLQFLFEYFSETQRNKGNFPGRFSGRQFSNSRSEMNVSTLELGDSALYLCASSDIAGGPSEQYFGPGTRLTVT.